This T cell receptor beta chain was recorded in a study of technical replicates of blood from a few donors. Only in-frame clones appear in the TCRdb table, and some are missing; sequencing was by immunoSEQ multiplex PCR. The data contain tens of thousands of clones, approximately 94% of them seen just once; the ten biggest clones take up 0.25%. J was trimmed by 2 bases and V by 5 bases; bases with no gene match: 7. The CDR3 length is 15 residues. CDR1 SGHRS and CDR2 YFSETQ come from the germline V gene. The rearrangement joins TRBV5-1 to TRBJ2-7; 10 bases agree with TRBD2. Sequences were obtained from T cells isolated from PBMCs. The sequence was collected from a human donor in good health. CDR3 in amino acids: CASRQAGGLAYEQYF. The CDR3 nucleotides are TGCGCCAGCAGGCAAGCGGGGGGGCTCGCCTACGAGCAGTACTTC.